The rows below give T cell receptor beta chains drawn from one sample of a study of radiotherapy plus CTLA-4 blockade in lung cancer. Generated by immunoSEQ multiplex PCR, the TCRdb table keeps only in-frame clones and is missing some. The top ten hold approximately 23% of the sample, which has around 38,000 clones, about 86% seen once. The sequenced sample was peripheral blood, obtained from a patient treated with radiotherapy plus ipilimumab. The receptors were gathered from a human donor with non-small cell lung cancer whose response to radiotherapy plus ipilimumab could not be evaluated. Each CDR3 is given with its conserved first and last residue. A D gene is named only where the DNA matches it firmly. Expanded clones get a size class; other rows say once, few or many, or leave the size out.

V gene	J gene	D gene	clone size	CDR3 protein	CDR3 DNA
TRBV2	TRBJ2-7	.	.	CASTRGLNEQYF	TGTGCCAGCACGCGTGGGCTCAACGAGCAGTACTTC
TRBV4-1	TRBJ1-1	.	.	CASSHVGRGWNTEAFF	TGCGCCAGCAGCCACGTAGGCAGGGGATGGAACACTGAAGCTTTCTTT
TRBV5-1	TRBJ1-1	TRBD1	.	CASSLGPQGGEGTEAFF	TGCGCCAGCAGCTTGGGGCCACAGGGGGGGGAGGGTACTGAAGCTTTCTTT
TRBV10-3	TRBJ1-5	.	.	CAISEGLNQPQHF	TGTGCCATCAGTGAGGGACTCAATCAGCCCCAGCATTTT
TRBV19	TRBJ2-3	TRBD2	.	CASRKAGSSTDTQYF	TGTGCCAGTCGTAAAGCGGGGTCTAGCACAGATACGCAGTATTTT
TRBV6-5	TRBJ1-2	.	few	CASSTYGEAYGYTF	TGTGCCAGCAGTACCTATGGGGAGGCCTATGGCTACACCTTC
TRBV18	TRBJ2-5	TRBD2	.	CASSQRTSGTIQETQYF	TGTGCCAGCTCACAGAGGACTAGCGGGACAATACAAGAGACCCAGTACTTC
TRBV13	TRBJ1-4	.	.	CASSPIVSANEKLFF	TGTGCCAGCAGCCCCATCGTGTCGGCTAATGAAAAACTGTTTTTT
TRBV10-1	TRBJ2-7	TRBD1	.	CASSDQDRPSYEQYF	TGCGCCAGCAGTGACCAGGACAGGCCTTCCTACGAGCAGTACTTC
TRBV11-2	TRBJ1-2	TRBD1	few	CASSNRGSNYGYTF	TGTGCCAGCAGCAACAGGGGATCTAACTATGGCTACACCTTC
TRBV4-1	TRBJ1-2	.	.	CASSQERNRDYGYTF	TGCGCCAGCAGCCAAGAACGCAACCGGGACTATGGCTACACCTTC
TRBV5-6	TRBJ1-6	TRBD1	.	CASRGTGGGSPLHF	TGTGCCAGCAGAGGGACAGGGGGTGGTTCACCCCTCCACTTT
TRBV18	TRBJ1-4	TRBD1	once	CASSLDRGTNEKLFF	TGTGCCAGCTCACTTGACAGGGGCACTAATGAAAAACTGTTTTTT
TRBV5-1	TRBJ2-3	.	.	CASSLAGVDSDTQYF	TGCGCCAGCAGCTTGGCAGGGGTTGATTCAGATACGCAGTATTTT
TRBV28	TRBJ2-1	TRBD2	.	CASSFMSTLRGARRNEQFF	TGTGCCAGCAGTTTTATGTCCACCTTGCGGGGGGCTCGTCGGAATGAGCAGTTCTTC
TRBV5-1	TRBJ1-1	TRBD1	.	CASSYQGEGNTEAFF	TGCGCCAGCAGCTACCAGGGGGAAGGTAACACTGAAGCTTTCTTT
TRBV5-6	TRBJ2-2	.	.	CASSLGRENTGELFF	TGTGCCAGCAGCTTGGGACGGGAGAACACCGGGGAGCTGTTTTTT
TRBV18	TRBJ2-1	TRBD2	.	CASSPRKGREGSYNEQFF	TGTGCCAGCTCACCGCGGAAGGGGCGGGAGGGGTCCTACAATGAGCAGTTCTTC
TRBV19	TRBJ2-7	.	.	CASSISRTAFKQYF	TGTGCCAGTAGTATTTCCCGGACAGCGTTTAAGCAGTACTTC
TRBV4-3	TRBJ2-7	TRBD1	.	CASSQDGSVGDRGLYEQYF	TGCGCCAGCAGCCAAGATGGGTCGGTGGGGGACAGGGGGCTCTACGAGCAGTACTTC
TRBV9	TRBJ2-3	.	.	CASSLVSGEADTQYF	TGTGCCAGCAGCCTCGTTTCGGGAGAGGCAGATACGCAGTATTTT
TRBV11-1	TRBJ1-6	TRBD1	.	CASGFTGDSPLHF	TGTGCCAGCGGGTTCACAGGGGATTCACCCCTCCACTTT
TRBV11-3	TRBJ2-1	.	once	CASSLARDNEQFF	TGTGCCAGCAGCTTAGCCAGGGACAATGAGCAGTTCTTC
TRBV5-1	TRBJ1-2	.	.	CASSLGAYGYTF	TGCGCCAGCAGCTTGGGAGCCTATGGCTACACCTTC
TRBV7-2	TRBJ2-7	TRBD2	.	CASSLSSGGPAEQYF	TGTGCCAGCAGCTTAAGTAGCGGGGGGCCGGCGGAGCAGTACTTC
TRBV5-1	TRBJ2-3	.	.	CASSLEQPDTQYF	TGCGCCAGCAGCTTGGAACAGCCAGATACGCAGTATTTT
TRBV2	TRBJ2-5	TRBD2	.	CASTSGGTRETQYF	TGTGCCAGCACTAGCGGGGGGACCCGGGAGACCCAGTACTTC
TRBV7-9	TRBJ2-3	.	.	CASSLSLEEYF	TGTGCCAGCAGCTTATCCCTCGAGGAGTATTTT
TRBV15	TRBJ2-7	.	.	CATSRGLDLVEQYF	TGTGCCACCAGCAGAGGACTCGACCTGGTGGAGCAGTACTTC
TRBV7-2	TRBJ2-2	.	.	CASSLGGRWGTGELFF	TGTGCCAGCAGCTTAGGGGGGAGGTGGGGCACCGGGGAGCTGTTTTTT
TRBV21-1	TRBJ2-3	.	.	CARAGDVLAGLDTQYF	TGTGCCAGGGCGGGGGATGTATTAGCGGGGCTCGATACGCAGTATTTT
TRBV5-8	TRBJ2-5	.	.	CASSMKAGGTVHRETQYF	TGTGCCAGCAGCATGAAGGCCGGCGGGACAGTACATCGGGAGACCCAGTACTTC
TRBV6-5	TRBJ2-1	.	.	CASEFTGRGHNEQFF	TGTGCCAGCGAATTCACGGGCAGGGGACACAATGAGCAGTTCTTC
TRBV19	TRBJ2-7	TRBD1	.	CASSPEQGVYEQYF	TGTGCCAGTAGTCCAGAACAGGGGGTCTACGAGCAGTACTTC
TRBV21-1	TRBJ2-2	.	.	CASSKALNRGQVTGELFF	TGTGCCAGCAGCAAAGCCCTCAATAGGGGGCAGGTCACCGGGGAGCTGTTTTTT
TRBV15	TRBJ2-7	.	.	CATSREQGWNEQYF	TGTGCCACCAGCAGAGAACAGGGATGGAACGAGCAGTACTTC
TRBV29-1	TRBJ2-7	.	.	CSVPGTTAEQYF	TGCAGCGTTCCCGGGACAACTGCCGAGCAGTACTTC
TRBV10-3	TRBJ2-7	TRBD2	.	CATQLAGDSYEQYF	TGTGCCACCCAACTAGCGGGGGACTCCTACGAGCAGTACTTC
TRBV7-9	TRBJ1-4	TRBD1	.	CASSESQGDEKLFF	TGTGCCAGCAGCGAAAGTCAGGGGGATGAAAAACTGTTTTTT
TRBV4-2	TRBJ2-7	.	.	CASSRDRAYEQYF	TGTGCCAGCAGCCGAGACCGGGCCTACGAGCAGTACTTC
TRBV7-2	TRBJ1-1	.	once	CASSLLGLRNTEAFF	TGTGCCAGCAGCTTACTAGGACTTAGGAACACTGAAGCTTTCTTT
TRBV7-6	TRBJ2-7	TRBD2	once	CASSLGGGNEQYF	TGTGCCAGCAGCTTAGGCGGGGGGAACGAGCAGTACTTC
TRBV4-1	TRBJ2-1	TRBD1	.	CASSQDLTGSNEQFF	TGCGCCAGCAGCCAAGATCTGACAGGGAGCAATGAGCAGTTCTTC
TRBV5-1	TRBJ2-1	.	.	CASSLATADNEQFF	TGCGCCAGCAGCTTGGCCACAGCGGACAATGAGCAGTTCTTC
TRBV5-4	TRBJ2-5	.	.	CASSWVGGQEAQYF	TGTGCCAGCAGCTGGGTTGGGGGCCAAGAGGCCCAGTACTTC